A single sample is the source of the 3 T cell receptor beta chains below, sequenced in a study of CD8 T cells in Susac syndrome (dated by TCRdb to between 2018 and 2020). Libraries were built with the immunoSEQ multiplex PCR assay. RNA was extracted using the RNeasy kit, and about 0.5 to 1 ug of the RNA was reverse transcribed with random hexamers. TCRdb reran the public reads through fastp at Q25 and MiXCR, keeping productive beta chains. Merged by CDR3 protein, the rows form single entries marked with the most common genes and DNA. The sample table shows fewer than 150,000 distinct CDR3 sequences, and under 95% are seen once. The top ten clonotypes cover around 0.24% of the sample. The sequencing input was CD8+ T cells from PBMCs. These receptors came from a human donor with multiple sclerosis.

The V and J genes are TRBV7-3 and TRBJ2-3; the D is unclear. Trimming stripped 2 bases from V and 3 bases from J, with 9 bases between. CDR1 is SGHTA, CDR2 FQGTGA, per germline. The CDR3 extends over 14 amino acids. CDR3 in amino acids: CASSLLGGTDTQYF. The DNA of the CDR3 is TGTGCCAGCAGCTTATTGGGTGGGACAGATACGCAGTATTTT.

The chain combines TRBV24-1 with TRBJ2-2; no definite D call. The CDR3 contains 12 residues. The germline V gene has CDR1 KGHDR and CDR2 SFDVKD. V shed 6 bases and J shed 2 bases, with 3 bases lying between them. CDR3 protein: CATSFNTGELFF. The DNA of the CDR3 is TGTGCCACCAGTTTCAACACCGGGGAGCTGTTTTTT.

This clonotype was observed once. The rearrangement links TRBV6-2 or TRBV6-3 to TRBJ1-2; 7 positions agree with TRBD1. V dropped 6 bases and J dropped 6; count of bases not matched to a gene: 10. Germline CDR1 and CDR2: MNHEY and SVGEGT. The length of the CDR3 is 14 residues. The CDR3 DNA is TGTGCCAGCAGCTACATGCTAGGGGGCGATGGCTACACCTTC. Translating it yields CASSYMLGGDGYTF.